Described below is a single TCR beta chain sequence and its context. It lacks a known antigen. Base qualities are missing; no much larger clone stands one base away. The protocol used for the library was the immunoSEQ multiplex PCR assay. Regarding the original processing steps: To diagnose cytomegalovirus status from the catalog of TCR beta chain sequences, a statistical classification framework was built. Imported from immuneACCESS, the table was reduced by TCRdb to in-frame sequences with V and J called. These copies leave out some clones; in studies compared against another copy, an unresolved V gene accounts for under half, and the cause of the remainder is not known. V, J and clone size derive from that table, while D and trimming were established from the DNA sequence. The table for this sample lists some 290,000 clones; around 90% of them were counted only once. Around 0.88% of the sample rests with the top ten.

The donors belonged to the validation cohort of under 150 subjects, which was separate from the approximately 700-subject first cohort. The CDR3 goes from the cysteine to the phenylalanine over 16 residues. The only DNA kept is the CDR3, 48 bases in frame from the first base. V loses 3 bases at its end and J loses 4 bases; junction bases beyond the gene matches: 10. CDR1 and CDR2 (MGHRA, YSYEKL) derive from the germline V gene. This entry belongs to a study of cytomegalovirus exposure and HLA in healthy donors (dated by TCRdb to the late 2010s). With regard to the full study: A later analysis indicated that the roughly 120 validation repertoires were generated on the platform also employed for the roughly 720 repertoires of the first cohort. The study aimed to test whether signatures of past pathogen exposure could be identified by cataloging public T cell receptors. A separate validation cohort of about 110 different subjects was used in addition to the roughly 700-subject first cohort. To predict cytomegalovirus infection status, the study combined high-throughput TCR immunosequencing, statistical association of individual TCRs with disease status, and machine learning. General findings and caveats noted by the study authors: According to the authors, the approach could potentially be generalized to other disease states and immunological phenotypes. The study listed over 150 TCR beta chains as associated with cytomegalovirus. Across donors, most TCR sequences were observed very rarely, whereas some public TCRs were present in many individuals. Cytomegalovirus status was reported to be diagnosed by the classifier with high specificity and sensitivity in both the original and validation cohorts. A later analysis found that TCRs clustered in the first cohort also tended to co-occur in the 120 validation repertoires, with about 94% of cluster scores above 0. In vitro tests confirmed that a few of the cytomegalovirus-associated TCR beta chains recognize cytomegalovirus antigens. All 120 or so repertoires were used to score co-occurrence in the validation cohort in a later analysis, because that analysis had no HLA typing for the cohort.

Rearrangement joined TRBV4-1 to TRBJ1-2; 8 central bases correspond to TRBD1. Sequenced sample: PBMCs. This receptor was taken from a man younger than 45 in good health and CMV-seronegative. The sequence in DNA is TGCGCCAGCAGCCAGGGGACAGGTCAGCGGTCCTATGGCTACACCTTC. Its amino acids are CASSQGTGQRSYGYTF.